One sample yielded the 28 T cell receptor beta chains listed below, sequenced in a study of monozygotic twins with inflammatory bowel disease. Following a re-call of the 5' RACE reads, TCRdb has one entry per CDR3 protein and lacks DNA. This sample's table has fewer than 400,000 distinct CDR3 sequences. The specimen was blood. Every receptor here comes from a human donor with ulcerative colitis or Crohn's disease, or a healthy co-twin of an affected twin (not recorded which).

CDR3 loop: CASSTTPQIAENIQYF. The V call is TRBV7-2, the J call TRBJ2-4. The CDR3 extends over 16 amino acids. Germline V gives CDR1 SGHTA, CDR2 FQGNSA.

CDR3 amino acids: CATSRSTSGNRDTQYF. The rearrangement joins TRBV15 to TRBJ2-3; TCRdb names TRBD2, which stays unverified in the absence of DNA. The V gene's germline CDR1 is LNHNV and CDR2 YYDKDF (reference sequence). The CDR3 consists of 16 residues.

The rearrangement links TRBV7-9 to TRBJ1-1. The CDR3 extends over 14 amino acids. The germline V gene has CDR1 SEHNR and CDR2 FQNEAQ (reference sequence). CDR3 loop: CASSLGSRNTEAFF. Looking up the rest from reference TRBV7-9 and TRBJ1-1 gives the full variable domain: DTGVSQNPRHKITKRGQNVTFRCDPISEHNRLYWYRQTLGQGPEFLTYFQNEAQLEKSRLLSDRFSAERPKGSFSTLEIQRTEQGDSAMYLCASSLGSRNTEAFFGQGTRLTVV.

The V gene is TRBV30, the J gene TRBJ2-4; the TCRdb D gene call, TRBD2, has no DNA to confirm it. The germline CDR1 and CDR2 sequences are GTSNPN and SVGIG (reference sequence). This CDR3 comprises 11 residues. The CDR3 loop is CALRLEPIQYF.

This chain connects TRBV7-2 to TRBJ2-7; TCRdb indicates TRBD1, and absent DNA this call remains unverified. CDR1 SGHTA and CDR2 FQGNSA come from the germline V gene. The CDR3 spans 14 residues. CDR3 region: CASSIQGQDYEQYF.

The rearrangement links TRBV7-2 to TRBJ1-2; no DNA is available, so the TRBD1 call from TCRdb remains unchecked. From germline, CDR1 is SGHTA and CDR2 FQGNSA. This CDR3 has 12 residues. The CDR3 loop reads CASSSGLLGYTF.

V is TRBV7-2 and J is TRBJ1-4; the D gene TCRdb calls, TRBD1, cannot be checked with no DNA. The germline gives CDR1 SGHTA, CDR2 FQGNSA. This CDR3 has 13 residues. Here the CDR3 reads CASSRPLTGKLFF.

The rearrangement uses TRBV18 and TRBJ2-7; the D gene TCRdb calls, TRBD1, cannot be checked with no DNA. The CDR3 has 15 residues. Per germline, CDR1 KGHSH and CDR2 LQKENI. The CDR3 reads CASSPGAGTPGEQYF.

The rearrangement uses TRBV7-9 and TRBJ2-5; the D call from TCRdb, TRBD1, cannot be confirmed without DNA. The CDR3 is 13 amino acids. Germline assignment: CDR1 SEHNR and CDR2 FQNEAQ (reference sequence). The CDR3 here is CASKLSGEETQYF. Together with reference TRBV7-9 and TRBJ2-5, the CDR3 gives the full variable domain: DTGVSQNPRHKITKRGQNVTFRCDPISEHNRLYWYRQTLGQGPEFLTYFQNEAQLEKSRLLSDRFSAERPKGSFSTLEIQRTEQGDSAMYLCASKLSGEETQYFGPGTRLLVL.

The genes are TRBV5-1 and TRBJ2-3; the TCRdb D gene call, TRBD1, has no DNA to confirm it. In germline, CDR1 is SGHRS, CDR2 YFSETQ. The CDR3 covers 16 residues. Here the CDR3 reads CASSTGQGGSTDTQYF.

The gene calls are TRBV3-1 and TRBJ2-3. Germline V CDR1 and CDR2: LGHDT, YNNKEL (reference sequence). The length of the CDR3 is 15 residues. CDR3 in amino acids: CASSQDLREPDTQYF.

The V and J genes are TRBV19 and TRBJ1-2; TCRdb indicates TRBD1, and absent DNA this call remains unverified. The CDR3 extends over 15 amino acids. From germline, CDR1 is LNHDA and CDR2 SQIVND (reference sequence). CDR3 loop: CASTETGGVRGSYTF.

The chain uses TRBV7-2 and TRBJ2-7; there is no DNA to check the TCRdb D call of TRBD1. The CDR3 contains 15 residues. The germline CDR1 and CDR2 sequences are SGHTA and FQGNSA. The CDR3 reads CASSYRGRRSYEQYF.

V gene TRBV7-2 combines with J gene TRBJ2-7; TCRdb outputs TRBD2, but without DNA this stays unchecked. The CDR3 consists of 14 residues. Germline loops: CDR1 SGHTA, CDR2 FQGNSA. CDR3 loop: CASSLEGSSYEQYF.

The V gene is TRBV7-9, the J gene TRBJ2-3; the D call of TRBD2 rests on TCRdb alone, since no DNA is present to check it. The CDR3 covers 17 residues. Per the germline V gene, CDR1 is SEHNR and CDR2 is FQNEAQ (reference sequence). CDR3 region: CASSVGLAGVRTDTQYF.

V is TRBV2 and J is TRBJ1-5. The CDR3 runs 14 residues. CDR1 is SNHLY and CDR2 is FYNNEI in the germline V gene. The CDR3 spells CASSEWQFNQPQHF.

The genes are TRBV7-2 and TRBJ2-5; TCRdb reports TRBD1, a call that lacks DNA to check it against. Germline lookup yields CDR1 SGHTA and CDR2 FQGNSA. The CDR3 is 14 amino acids. CDR3 residues: CASSAGPQSEAQYF.

The chain links TRBV7-9 to TRBJ2-7. The CDR3 loop spans 11 amino acids. The germline V gene encodes CDR1 SEHNR and CDR2 FQNEAQ (reference sequence). The CDR3 protein is CASSRIHEQYF.

V and J are TRBV28 and TRBJ2-2; as DNA is missing, the TRBD1 call by TCRdb cannot be tested. Germline-derived CDR1 and CDR2 are MDHEN and SYDVKM. CDR3 length equals 15 residues. CDR3 sequence: CASSSTGGWTGELFF.

The chain couples TRBV14 to TRBJ2-7; without DNA, the TCRdb call of TRBD1 cannot be checked. CDR1 and CDR2 from the germline V gene are SGHDN and FVKESK. This CDR3 has 15 amino acids. The CDR3: CASSQLGQGRYEQYF.

V gene TRBV12-3 or TRBV12-4 combines with J gene TRBJ2-1; the D call of TRBD1 rests on TCRdb alone, since no DNA is present to check it. This CDR3 has 12 residues. The CDR3 is CASSFGEGMQFF.

The genes are TRBV5-6 and TRBJ2-5. The CDR3 spans 14 residues. The germline CDR1 and CDR2 sequences are SGHDT and YYEEEE. The CDR3 is CASRVWAGRETQYF.

This chain connects TRBV5-1 to TRBJ2-1; the D gene TCRdb calls, TRBD2, cannot be checked with no DNA. The CDR3 consists of 16 residues. The germline V gene encodes CDR1 SGHRS and CDR2 YFSETQ. CDR3 in amino acids: CASSLASGVTYNEQFF. The entire variable domain, with the rest obtained from reference TRBV5-1 and TRBJ2-1, is as follows: KAGVTQTPRYLIKTRGQQVTLSCSPISGHRSVSWYQQTPGQGLQFLFEYFSETQRNKGNFPGRFSGRQFSNSRSEMNVSTLELGDSALYLCASSLASGVTYNEQFFGPGTRLTVL.

The rearrangement joins TRBV12-3 or TRBV12-4 to TRBJ2-2; the D call from TCRdb, TRBD1, cannot be confirmed without DNA. The length of the CDR3 is 13 residues. This CDR3 reads CASSFKGVGELFF.

The V and J genes are TRBV12-3 or TRBV12-4 and TRBJ2-5; TCRdb reports TRBD1, a call that lacks DNA to check it against. This CDR3 is built from 17 residues. CDR3 region: CASSRSPGTANQETQYF.

The gene calls are TRBV7-9 and TRBJ1-3; the D call from TCRdb, TRBD1, cannot be confirmed without DNA. CDR3 size: 11 residues. CDR1 and CDR2 from the germline V gene are SEHNR and FQNEAQ (reference sequence). The CDR3 here is CASRQGNTIYF.

J is TRBJ2-1 and V is TRBV18. This CDR3 region has 15 residues. Germline V gene sequence: CDR1 KGHSH, CDR2 LQKENI. CDR3 protein: CASLFGRTTYNEQFF.

The J gene is TRBJ2-3, the V gene TRBV20-1. The CDR3 is 11 amino acids. The germline CDR1 and CDR2 sequences are DFQATT and SNEGSKA (reference sequence). The CDR3 sequence is CSARDVNTQYF.